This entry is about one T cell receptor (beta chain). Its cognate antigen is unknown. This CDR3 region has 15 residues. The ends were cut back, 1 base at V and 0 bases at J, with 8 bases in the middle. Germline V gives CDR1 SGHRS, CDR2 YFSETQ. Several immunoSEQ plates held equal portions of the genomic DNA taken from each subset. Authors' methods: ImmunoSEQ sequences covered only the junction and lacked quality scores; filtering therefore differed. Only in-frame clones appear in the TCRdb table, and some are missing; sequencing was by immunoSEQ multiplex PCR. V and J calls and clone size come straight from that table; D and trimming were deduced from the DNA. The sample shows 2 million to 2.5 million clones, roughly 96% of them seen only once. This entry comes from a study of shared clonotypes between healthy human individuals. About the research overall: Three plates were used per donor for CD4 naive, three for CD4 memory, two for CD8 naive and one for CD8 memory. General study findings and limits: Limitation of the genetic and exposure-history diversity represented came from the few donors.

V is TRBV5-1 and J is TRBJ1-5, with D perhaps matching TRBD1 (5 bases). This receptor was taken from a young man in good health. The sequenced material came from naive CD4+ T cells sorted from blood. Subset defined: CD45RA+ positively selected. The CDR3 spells CASSLTTDSNQPQHF. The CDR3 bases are TGCGCCAGCAGCTTGACGACAGATAGCAATCAGCCCCAGCATTTT.